This TCR beta chain appears in the sequencing data of a study of shared clonotypes between healthy human individuals. This table comes from immunoSEQ multiplex PCR, and its TCRdb copy is limited to in-frame clones, with some not included. The sample shows around 700,000 clones, approximately 79% of them seen only once. The CDR3 contains 11 residues. Germline lookup yields CDR1 DFQATT and CDR2 SNEGSKA (reference sequence). The junction had 8 bases not matched to a gene; V was cut back by 3 bases and J by 13 bases. Regarding the study as a whole: Sampling covered nothing but blood. Tissue TCR repertoires likely differ from those found in blood.

Concerning this clone: What it recognizes is unknown.

Sequenced sample: memory CD4+ T cells sorted from blood. Specified subset: CD45RA-negative fraction. The clonotype was recovered from a woman aged 25 to 39 in good health. This rearrangement joins TRBV20-1 to TRBJ1-2, with TRBD1 matching over 7 bases. Here the CDR3 reads CSARGEGALTF. The DNA of the CDR3 is TGCAGTGCTAGGGGGGAGGGGGCGCTCACCTTC.